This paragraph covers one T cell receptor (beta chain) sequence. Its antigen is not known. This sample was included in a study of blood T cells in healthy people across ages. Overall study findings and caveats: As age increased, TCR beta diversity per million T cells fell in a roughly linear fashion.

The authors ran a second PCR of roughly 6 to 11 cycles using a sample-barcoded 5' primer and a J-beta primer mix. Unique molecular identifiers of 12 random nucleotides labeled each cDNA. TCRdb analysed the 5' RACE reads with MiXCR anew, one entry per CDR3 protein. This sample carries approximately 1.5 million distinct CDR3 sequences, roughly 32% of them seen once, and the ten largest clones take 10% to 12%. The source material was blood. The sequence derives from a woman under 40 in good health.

The CDR3 region has the DNA TGTGCCAGCAGGATGACTGACTCGATAACCTACGAGCAGTACTTC. Protein: CASRMTDSITYEQYF. J is TRBJ2-7 and V is TRBV6-1, with unresolved D. Between the trimmed V and J ends, which lost 6 bases and 2 bases, there was a span of 17 bases. CDR1 and CDR2 from the germline V gene are MNHNS and SASEGT. The CDR3 is 15 amino acids.